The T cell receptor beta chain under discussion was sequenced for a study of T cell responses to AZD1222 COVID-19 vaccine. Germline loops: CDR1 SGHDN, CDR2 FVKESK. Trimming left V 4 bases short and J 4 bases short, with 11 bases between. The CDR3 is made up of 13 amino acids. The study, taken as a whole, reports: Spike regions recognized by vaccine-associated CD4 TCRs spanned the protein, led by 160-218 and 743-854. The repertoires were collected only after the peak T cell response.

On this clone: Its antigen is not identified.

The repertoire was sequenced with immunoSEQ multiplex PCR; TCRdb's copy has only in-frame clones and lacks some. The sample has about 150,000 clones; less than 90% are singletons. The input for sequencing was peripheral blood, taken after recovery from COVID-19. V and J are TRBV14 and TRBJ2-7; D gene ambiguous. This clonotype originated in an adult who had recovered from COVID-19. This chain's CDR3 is CASSRATVYEQYF. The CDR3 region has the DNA TGTGCCAGCAGCCGGGCGACTGTTTACGAGCAGTACTTC.